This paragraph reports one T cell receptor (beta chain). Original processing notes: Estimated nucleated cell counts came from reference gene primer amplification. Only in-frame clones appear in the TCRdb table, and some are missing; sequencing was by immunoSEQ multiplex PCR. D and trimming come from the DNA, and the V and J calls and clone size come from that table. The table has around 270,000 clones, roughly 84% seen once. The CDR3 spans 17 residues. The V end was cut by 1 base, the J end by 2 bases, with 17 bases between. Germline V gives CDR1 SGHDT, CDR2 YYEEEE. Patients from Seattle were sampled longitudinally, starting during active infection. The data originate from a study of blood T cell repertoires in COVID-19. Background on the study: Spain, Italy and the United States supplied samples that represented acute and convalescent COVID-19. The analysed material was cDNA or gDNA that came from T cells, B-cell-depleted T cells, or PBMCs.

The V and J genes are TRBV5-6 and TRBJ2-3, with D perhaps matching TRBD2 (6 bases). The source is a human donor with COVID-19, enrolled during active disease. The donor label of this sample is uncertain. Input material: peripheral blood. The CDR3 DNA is TGTGCCAGCAGCTTGCTCCAAGTAGCGGAACTCACAGATACGCAGTATTTT. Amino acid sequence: CASSLLQVAELTDTQYF.